The subject of this entry is one T cell receptor beta chain. The antigen is unknown. Repertoires were generated with immunoSEQ multiplex PCR, while TCRdb's copy carries only in-frame clones and drops some. Of about 1.5 million clones in the sample, 98% were seen once. The sample is drawn from a study of shared clonotypes between healthy human individuals. Study as a whole: Donor ages ranged 18 to 49 years: a couple of women, a few men.

Subsets obtained from CD4+ cells comprised CD45RA+ naive and CD45RA-negative memory cells. Findings and caveats of the study: Among the subsets, naive ones generally showed larger estimated richness than memory ones.

The CDR3 sequence is 17 residues long. V was clipped by 4 bases and J by 2 bases; unmatched bases: 13. The germline V gene has CDR1 SGDLS and CDR2 YYNGEE. The receptor was isolated from a young man in good health. Sequencing was done on a sample of naive CD4+ T cells sorted from blood. The subset was: CD45RA+ positively selected. The chain recombines TRBV9 with TRBJ2-3; TRBD1 matches 7 bases. The CDR3 coding sequence is TGTGCCAGCAGCCCCGCCTTGGGGACAGCGCTCACAGATACGCAGTATTTT. As protein: CASSPALGTALTDTQYF.